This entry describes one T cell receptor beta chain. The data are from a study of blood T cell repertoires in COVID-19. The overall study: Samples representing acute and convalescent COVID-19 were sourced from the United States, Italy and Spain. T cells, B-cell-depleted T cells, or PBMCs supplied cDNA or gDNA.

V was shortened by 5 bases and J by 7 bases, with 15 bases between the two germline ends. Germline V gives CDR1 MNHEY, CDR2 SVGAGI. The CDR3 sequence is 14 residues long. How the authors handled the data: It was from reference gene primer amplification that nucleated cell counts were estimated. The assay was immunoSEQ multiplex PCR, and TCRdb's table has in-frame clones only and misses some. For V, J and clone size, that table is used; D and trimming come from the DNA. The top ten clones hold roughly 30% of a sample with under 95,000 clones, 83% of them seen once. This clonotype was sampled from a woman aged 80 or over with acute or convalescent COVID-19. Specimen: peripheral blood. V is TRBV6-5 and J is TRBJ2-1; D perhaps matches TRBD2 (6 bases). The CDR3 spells CASSRRESLNEQFF. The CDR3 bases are TGTGCCAGCAGTCGGCGGGAAAGTTTAAATGAGCAGTTCTTC.